Listed below are T cell receptor beta chains from one sample, sequenced in a study of blood T cell repertoires in COVID-19. Generated by immunoSEQ multiplex PCR, the TCRdb table keeps only in-frame clones and is missing some. The data contain about 180,000 clones, approximately 80% of them seen just once; the ten biggest clones take up 1.5% to 1.9%. The sequenced material came from peripheral blood. The source of these receptors is a human donor in a cohort sampled during active COVID-19. Both conserved end residues are part of each CDR3. The D gene is left open where the match is weak. The size of a clone is reported for some rows only, either as once, few or many, or as a class for expanded clones.

CSVRGEIYYGYTF | TGCAGCGTTCGTGGGGAGATATACTATGGCTACACCTTC | TRBJ1-2 | TRBV29-1 | - | -
CASSSGGQGVGGNTGELFF | TGTGCCAGCAGCTCCGGGGGACAGGGCGTAGGTGGCAACACCGGGGAGCTGTTTTTT | TRBJ2-2 | TRBV7-9 | TRBD1 | -
CASRYRGQGSPLHF | TGTGCCAGCAGATACAGGGGGCAGGGTTCACCCCTCCACTTT | TRBJ1-6 | TRBV7-2 | TRBD1 | once
CASTEGVKGNTIYF | TGTGCCAGCACCGAGGGGGTAAAGGGAAACACCATATATTTT | TRBJ1-3 | TRBV6-5 | - | -
CASSRGQETQYF | TGTGCCAGCAGCCGGGGACAAGAGACCCAGTACTTC | TRBJ2-5 | TRBV7-2 | - | -
CASSLTQGLLGELFF | TGTGCCAGCAGCTTAACACAGGGCTTATTGGGGGAGCTGTTTTTT | TRBJ2-2 | TRBV5-6 | - | -
CASSQDQGAPEAFF | TGTGCCAGCAGCCAAGATCAGGGGGCCCCTGAAGCTTTCTTT | TRBJ1-1 | TRBV11-3 | TRBD1 | once
CASSMGSGTQNTEAFF | TGCGCCAGCAGCATGGGATCCGGGACACAGAACACTGAAGCTTTCTTT | TRBJ1-1 | TRBV5-1 | - | many
CASSQDGPGAEAFF | TGCGCCAGCAGCCAAGATGGTCCAGGGGCTGAAGCTTTCTTT | TRBJ1-1 | TRBV4-3 | - | -
CASRESLAGPYEQYF | TGCGCCAGCCGTGAGAGTCTAGCGGGCCCTTACGAGCAGTACTTC | TRBJ2-7 | TRBV4-1 | TRBD2 | -